A selection of T cell receptor beta chains follows, all from one sample in a study of cytotoxic CD8 clonotypes in ibrutinib-treated CLL. The repertoire was sequenced with immunoSEQ multiplex PCR; TCRdb's copy has only in-frame clones and lacks some. The repertoire includes more than 200,000 clones, roughly 65% of them detected once, and 5.9% sits in the top ten. Specimen: PBMCs, collected after 12 months of ibrutinib treatment. The receptors shown here come from a human donor with chronic lymphocytic leukemia. Each CDR3 is given with its conserved first and last residue. Fields, in order: D gene, clone size, V gene, J gene, CDR3 length, CDR3 DNA, CDR3 protein. D genes are given only for firm matches. A row's size may be missing; if present it is once, few, many or a size class.

-,-,TRBV28,TRBJ1-5,15,TGTGCCAGCAGTTTATCTGGGGGAAGCAATCAGCCCCAGCATTTT,CASSLSGGSNQPQHF
-,-,TRBV2,TRBJ1-1,12,TGTGCCCTCCGGAGGGGAGGCACTGAAGCTTTCTTT,CALRRGGTEAFF
-,-,TRBV7-9,TRBJ1-1,14,TGTGCCAGCAGCTCCCGGACGGCGAACACTGAAGCTTTCTTT,CASSSRTANTEAFF
-,-,TRBV7-9,TRBJ2-1,11,TGTGCCACCGCGACCCGGGGTGAGCAGTTCTTC,CATATRGEQFF
TRBD2,-,TRBV6-1,TRBJ2-3,15,TGTGCCAGCAGTGAGGGACTAGCGGGAGTAGATACGCAGTATTTT,CASSEGLAGVDTQYF
TRBD2,few,TRBV5-1,TRBJ2-3,15,TGCGCCAGCAGCTTAGGCGGGGGGAACACAGATACGCAGTATTTT,CASSLGGGNTDTQYF
-,-,TRBV7-2,TRBJ1-3,12,TGTGCCAGCAGCTTAGTCCTCCCCACCATATATTTT,CASSLVLPTIYF
-,-,TRBV6-1,TRBJ1-2,15,TGTGCCAGCAGTGAAAGTATCGTACAGGGTCTAGGCTACACCTTC,CASSESIVQGLGYTF
-,-,TRBV6-5,TRBJ1-4,15,TGTGCCAGCAGTTACGACGTGTCGGGAGCTCGAAAACTGTTTTTT,CASSYDVSGARKLFF
-,-,TRBV7-2,TRBJ2-7,14,TGTGCCAGCAGCTTAGGTGGGAACTCCTACGAGCAGTACTTC,CASSLGGNSYEQYF
-,-,TRBV11-3,TRBJ2-1,15,TGTGCCAGCAGCCCAACTTCTTCCTACGACAATGAGCAGTTCTTC,CASSPTSSYDNEQFF
TRBD1,-,TRBV7-3,TRBJ2-1,13,TGTGCCAGCAGCTTTGACAGGGACCATGAGCAGTTCTTC,CASSFDRDHEQFF
TRBD2,-,TRBV18,TRBJ2-1,16,TGTGCCAGCTCACCAAGGGACCGGACTAGTGCGAATGAGCAGTTCTTC,CASSPRDRTSANEQFF
-,few,TRBV6-6,TRBJ2-5,15,TGTGCCAGCAGCCTCGTTGAAACGGCACAAGAGACCCAGTACTTC,CASSLVETAQETQYF
TRBD1,once,TRBV30,TRBJ1-1,15,TGTGCCTGGAGTGTACAGGGGGCCGGTGGACTCGAAGCTTTCTTT,CAWSVQGAGGLEAFF
-,-,TRBV10-1,TRBJ1-1,13,TGCGCTGCTTCCCGGGGGGGTGGCACTGAAGCTTTCTTT,CAASRGGGTEAFF
-,-,TRBV7-3,TRBJ2-3,15,TGTGCCAGCAGCTTGAAGAGGGTGGACACAGATACGCAGTATTTT,CASSLKRVDTDTQYF
TRBD1,-,TRBV30,TRBJ1-2,15,TGTGCCTGGGAGAACAGGGGGCAAGTACACTATGGCTACACCTTC,CAWENRGQVHYGYTF
-,-,TRBV4-2,TRBJ2-3,18,TGTGCCAGCAGCCAAGTTGTACTTCGGGGAGCTAGCACAGATACGCAGTATTTT,CASSQVVLRGASTDTQYF
-,-,TRBV30,TRBJ1-4,14,TGTGCCTGGAGTTGGGCTACACCCCCTGAAAAACTGTTTTTT,CAWSWATPPEKLFF
-,-,TRBV10-3,TRBJ1-2,15,TGTGCCATCAGGGATTCCGGGACTGGAAAGTATGGCTACACCTTC,CAIRDSGTGKYGYTF
-,-,TRBV30,TRBJ1-1,12,TGTGCCTGGACAAGGAGATACACTGAAGCTTTCTTT,CAWTRRYTEAFF
-,-,TRBV20-1,TRBJ1-2,10,TGCAGTGCTAGCCACTATGGCTACACCTTC,CSASHYGYTF
-,-,TRBV30,TRBJ2-3,15,TGTGCCTGGAGTGTACTCGGGAGTGGGTCAGATACGCAGTATTTT,CAWSVLGSGSDTQYF
-,-,TRBV27,TRBJ1-1,13,TGTGCCAGCAGTTTCGGGGGAGGGACTGAAGCTTTCTTT,CASSFGGGTEAFF
-,-,TRBV5-5,TRBJ2-7,14,TGTGCCAGCAGCTTAGGACGGGAAAACTACGAGCAGTACTTC,CASSLGRENYEQYF
TRBD1,-,TRBV4-2,TRBJ1-1,17,TGTGCCAGCAGCCAAGGCACCAGGGGGATCGTTAACACTGAAGCTTTCTTT,CASSQGTRGIVNTEAFF
-,-,TRBV27,TRBJ1-6,14,TGTGCCAGCAACCTCGGACAGTGGAATTCACCCCTCCACTTT,CASNLGQWNSPLHF
TRBD2,once,TRBV29-1,TRBJ2-1,15,TGCAGCGTTTGCCGACTAGCGGGCGAAAACAATGAGCAGTTCTTC,CSVCRLAGENNEQFF
TRBD1,-,TRBV18,TRBJ2-5,15,TGTGCCAGCTCACTGACAGGGGTCATCCAAGAGACCCAGTACTTC,CASSLTGVIQETQYF
TRBD2,-,TRBV9,TRBJ2-1,16,TGTGCCAGCACTAAACTCGGCGGGGGGGCCATCAATGAGCAGTTCTTC,CASTKLGGGAINEQFF
-,-,TRBV11-2,TRBJ2-7,13,TGTGCCAGCAGTCTAGCCCCTAGCCACGAGCAGTACTTC,CASSLAPSHEQYF
-,-,TRBV9,TRBJ1-1,8,TGTGCCAGCAGGGCGGCTTTCTTT,CASRAAFF